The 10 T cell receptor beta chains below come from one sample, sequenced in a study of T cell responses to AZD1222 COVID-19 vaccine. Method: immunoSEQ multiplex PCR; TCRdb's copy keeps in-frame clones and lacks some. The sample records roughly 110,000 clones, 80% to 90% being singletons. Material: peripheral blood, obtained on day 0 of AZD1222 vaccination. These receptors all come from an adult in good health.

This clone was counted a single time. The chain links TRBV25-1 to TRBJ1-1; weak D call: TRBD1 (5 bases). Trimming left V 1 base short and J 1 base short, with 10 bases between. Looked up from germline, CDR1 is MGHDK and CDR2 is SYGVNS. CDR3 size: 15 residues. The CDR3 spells CASSEWGNTNTEAFF. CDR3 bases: TGTGCCAGCAGTGAATGGGGCAACACGAACACTGAAGCTTTCTTT.

CDR3 amino acids: CASTSGHSVDYGYTF. The CDR3 nucleotides are TGTGCCAGCACCTCGGGCCATTCAGTAGACTATGGCTACACCTTC. The chain has TRBV6-5 and TRBJ1-2; the D is unclear. The CDR3 runs to 15 residues. With 7 bases removed from V and 3 bases from J, the gap between germline ends came to 18 bases. Per germline, CDR1 MNHEY and CDR2 SVGAGI.

CDR3 region: CASSSQQGPYGYTF. The CDR3 DNA sequence: TGTGCCAGCAGCTCGCAACAGGGTCCCTATGGCTACACCTTC. The gene calls are TRBV7-3 and TRBJ1-2, with a tentative D call TRBD1 (6 bases). Trimming cost V 4 bases and J 4 bases, with 13 bases left between them. Looked up from germline, CDR1 is SGHTA and CDR2 is FQGTGA. CDR3 length: 14 amino acids.

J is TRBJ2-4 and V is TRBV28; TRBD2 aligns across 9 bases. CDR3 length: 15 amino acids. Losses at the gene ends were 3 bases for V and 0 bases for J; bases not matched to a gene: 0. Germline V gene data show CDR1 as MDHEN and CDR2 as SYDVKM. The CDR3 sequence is CASSLRGGAKNIQYF. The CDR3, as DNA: TGTGCCAGCAGTTTGCGGGGGGGAGCCAAAAACATTCAGTACTTC.

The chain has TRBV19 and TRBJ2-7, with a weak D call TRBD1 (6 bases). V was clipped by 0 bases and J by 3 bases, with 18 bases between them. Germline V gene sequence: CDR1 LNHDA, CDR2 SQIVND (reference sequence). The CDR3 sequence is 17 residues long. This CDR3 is CASSIDHTAGEYYEQYF. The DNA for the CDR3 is TGTGCCAGTAGTATAGATCACACGGCAGGGGAGTACTACGAGCAGTACTTC.

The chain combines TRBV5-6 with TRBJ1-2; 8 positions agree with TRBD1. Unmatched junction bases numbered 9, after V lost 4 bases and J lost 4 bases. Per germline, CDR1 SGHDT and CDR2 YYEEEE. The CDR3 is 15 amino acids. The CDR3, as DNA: TGTGCCAGCAGCCCGGGCAGGGGGCAGAGCTATGGCTACACCTTC. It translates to CASSPGRGQSYGYTF.

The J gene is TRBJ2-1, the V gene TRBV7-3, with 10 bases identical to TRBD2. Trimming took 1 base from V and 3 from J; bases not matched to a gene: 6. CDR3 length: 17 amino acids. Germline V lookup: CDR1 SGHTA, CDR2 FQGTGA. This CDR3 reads CASSLRGTSDLYNEQFF. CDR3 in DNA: TGTGCCAGCAGCTTAAGGGGGACTAGCGACCTCTACAATGAGCAGTTCTTC.

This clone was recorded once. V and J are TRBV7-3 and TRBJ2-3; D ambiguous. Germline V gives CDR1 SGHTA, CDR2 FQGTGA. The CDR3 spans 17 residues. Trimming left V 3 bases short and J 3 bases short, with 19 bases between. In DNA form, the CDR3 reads TGTGCCAGCAGCTTGCGAGTTGGGCCACCTGCTACAGATACGCAGTATTTT. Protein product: CASSLRVGPPATDTQYF.

The CDR3 DNA follows: TGTGCCAGCAGCTCCCCGGGCGGGACAGGGGGAAAGGAGCAGTACTTC. This gives the protein CASSSPGGTGGKEQYF. This chain joins TRBV27 and TRBJ2-7; 11 nucleotides match TRBD1. V lost 6 bases, J lost 7 bases, and 14 bases stayed unmatched. The germline gives CDR1 MNHEY, CDR2 SMNVEV (reference sequence). The CDR3 covers 16 residues.

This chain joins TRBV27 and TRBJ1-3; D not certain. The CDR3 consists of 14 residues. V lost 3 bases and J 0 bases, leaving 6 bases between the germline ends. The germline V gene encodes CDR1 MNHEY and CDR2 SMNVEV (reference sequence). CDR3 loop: CASSFSNSGNTIYF. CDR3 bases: TGTGCCAGCAGTTTCAGCAACTCTGGAAACACCATATATTTT.